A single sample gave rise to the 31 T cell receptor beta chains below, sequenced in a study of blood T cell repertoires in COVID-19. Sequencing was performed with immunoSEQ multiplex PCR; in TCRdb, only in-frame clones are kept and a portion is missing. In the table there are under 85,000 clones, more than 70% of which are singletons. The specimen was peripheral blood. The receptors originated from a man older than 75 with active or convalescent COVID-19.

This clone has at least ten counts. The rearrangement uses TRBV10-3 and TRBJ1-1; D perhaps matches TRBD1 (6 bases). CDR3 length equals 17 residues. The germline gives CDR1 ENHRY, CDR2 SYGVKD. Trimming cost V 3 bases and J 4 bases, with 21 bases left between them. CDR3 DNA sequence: TGTGCCATCAGTGATGCCGGACAGTTACGTGGAGGCACTGAAGCTTTCTTT. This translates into CAISDAGQLRGGTEAFF.

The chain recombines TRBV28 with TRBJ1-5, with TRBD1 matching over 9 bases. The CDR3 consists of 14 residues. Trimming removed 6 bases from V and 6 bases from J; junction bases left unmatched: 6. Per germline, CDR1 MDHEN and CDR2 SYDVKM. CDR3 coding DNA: TGTGCCAGCAGGGGGACAGGGCCCGTTCAGCCCCAGCATTTT. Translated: CASRGTGPVQPQHF. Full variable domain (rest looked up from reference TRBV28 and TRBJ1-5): DVKVTQSSRYLVKRTGEKVFLECVQDMDHENMFWYRQDPGLGLRLIYFSYDVKMKEKGDIPEGYSVSREKKERFSLILESASTNQTSMYLCASRGTGPVQPQHFGDGTRLSIL.

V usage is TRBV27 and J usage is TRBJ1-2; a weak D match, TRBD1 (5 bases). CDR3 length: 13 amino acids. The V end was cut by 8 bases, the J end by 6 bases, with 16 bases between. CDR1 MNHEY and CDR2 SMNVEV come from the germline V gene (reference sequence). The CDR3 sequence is CASRRGGVDGYTF. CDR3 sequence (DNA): TGTGCCAGCCGAAGGGGTGGGGTTGATGGCTACACCTTC.

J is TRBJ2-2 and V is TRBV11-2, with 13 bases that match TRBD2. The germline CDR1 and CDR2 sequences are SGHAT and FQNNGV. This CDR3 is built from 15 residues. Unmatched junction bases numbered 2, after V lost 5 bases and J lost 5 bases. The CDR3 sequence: CASSPLAGGTGELFF. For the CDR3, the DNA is TGTGCCAGCAGCCCACTAGCGGGAGGGACCGGGGAGCTGTTTTTT. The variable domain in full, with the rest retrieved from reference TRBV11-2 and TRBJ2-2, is EAGVAQSPRYKIIEKRQSVAFWCNPISGHATLYWYQQILGQGPKLLIQFQNNGVVDDSQLPKDRFSAERLKGVDSTLKIQPAKLEDSAVYLCASSPLAGGTGELFFGEGSRLTVL.

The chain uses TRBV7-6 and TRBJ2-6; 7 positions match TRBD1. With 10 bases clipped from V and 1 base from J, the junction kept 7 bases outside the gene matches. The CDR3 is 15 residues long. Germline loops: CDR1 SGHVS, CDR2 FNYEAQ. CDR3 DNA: TGTGCCATAGGGGGCTTTGGGTCTGGGGCCAACGTCCTGACTTTC. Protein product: CAIGGFGSGANVLTF.

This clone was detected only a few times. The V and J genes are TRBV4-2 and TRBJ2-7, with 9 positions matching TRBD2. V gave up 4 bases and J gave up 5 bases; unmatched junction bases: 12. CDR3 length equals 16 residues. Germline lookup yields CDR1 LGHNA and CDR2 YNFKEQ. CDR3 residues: CASSPGFSGRINEQYF. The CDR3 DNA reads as TGTGCCAGCAGCCCTGGATTTAGCGGGAGAATCAACGAGCAGTACTTC.

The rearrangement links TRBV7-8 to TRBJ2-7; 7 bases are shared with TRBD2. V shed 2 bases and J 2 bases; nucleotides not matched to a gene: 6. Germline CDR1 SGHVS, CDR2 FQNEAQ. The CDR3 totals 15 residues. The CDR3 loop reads CASSLTPSGTYEQYF. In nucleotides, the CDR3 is TGTGCCAGCAGCTTAACACCTAGCGGAACCTACGAGCAGTACTTC.

This chain's CDR3 is CASSLGGAGELFF. The CDR3 region has the DNA TGTGCCAGCAGCTTAGGCGGGGCCGGGGAGCTGTTTTTT. V and J are TRBV7-3 and TRBJ2-2; D may be TRBD2 (6 bases). The V gene lost 2 bases and the J gene lost 6 bases, with 7 bases spanning the gap. This CDR3 contains 13 residues. Germline V lookup: CDR1 SGHTA, CDR2 FQGTGA.

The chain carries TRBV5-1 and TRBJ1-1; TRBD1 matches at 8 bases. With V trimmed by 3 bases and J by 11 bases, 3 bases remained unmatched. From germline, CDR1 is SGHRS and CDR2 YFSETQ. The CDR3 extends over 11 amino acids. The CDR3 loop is CASSSDRVAFF. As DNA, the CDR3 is TGCGCCAGCAGCTCGGACAGGGTGGCTTTCTTT.

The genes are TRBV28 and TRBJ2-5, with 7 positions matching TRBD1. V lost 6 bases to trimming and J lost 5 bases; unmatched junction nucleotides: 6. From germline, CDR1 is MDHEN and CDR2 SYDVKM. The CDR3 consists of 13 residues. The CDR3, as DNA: TGTGCCAGCAGGCGACAGGGTTCTGAGACCCAGTACTTC. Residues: CASRRQGSETQYF. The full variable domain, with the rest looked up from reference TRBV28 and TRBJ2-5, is DVKVTQSSRYLVKRTGEKVFLECVQDMDHENMFWYRQDPGLGLRLIYFSYDVKMKEKGDIPEGYSVSREKKERFSLILESASTNQTSMYLCASRRQGSETQYFGPGTRLLVL.

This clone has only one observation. The DNA for the CDR3 is TGTGCCAGTAGTATTATAAAGGGGGCTGGCACTGAAGCTTTCTTT. This gives the protein CASSIIKGAGTEAFF. The chain uses TRBV19 and TRBJ1-1; 7 positions match TRBD1. V shed 3 bases and J 4 bases; nucleotides not matched to a gene: 8. There are 15 residues in the CDR3. Germline V CDR1 and CDR2: LNHDA, SQIVND (reference sequence).

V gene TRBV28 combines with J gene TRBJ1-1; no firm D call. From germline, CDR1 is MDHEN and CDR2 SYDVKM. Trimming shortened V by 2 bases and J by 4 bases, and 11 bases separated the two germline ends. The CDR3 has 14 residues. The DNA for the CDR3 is TGTGCCAGCAGTTTAAATTTTCGGAGCACTGAAGCTTTCTTT. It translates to CASSLNFRSTEAFF.

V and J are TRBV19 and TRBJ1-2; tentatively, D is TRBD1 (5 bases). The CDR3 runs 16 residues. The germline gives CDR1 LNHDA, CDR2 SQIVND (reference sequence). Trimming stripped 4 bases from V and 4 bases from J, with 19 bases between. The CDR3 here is CASSSGGAGSSYGYTF. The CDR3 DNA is TGTGCCAGTAGTAGTGGCGGGGCAGGAAGTTCCTATGGCTACACCTTC.

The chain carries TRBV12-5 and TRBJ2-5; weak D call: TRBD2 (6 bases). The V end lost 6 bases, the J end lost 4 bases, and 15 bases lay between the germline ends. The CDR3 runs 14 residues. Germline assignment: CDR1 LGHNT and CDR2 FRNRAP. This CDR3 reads CASGRDSLGETQYF. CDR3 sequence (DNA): TGTGCTAGTGGCCGGGACTCTCTGGGAGAGACCCAGTACTTC.

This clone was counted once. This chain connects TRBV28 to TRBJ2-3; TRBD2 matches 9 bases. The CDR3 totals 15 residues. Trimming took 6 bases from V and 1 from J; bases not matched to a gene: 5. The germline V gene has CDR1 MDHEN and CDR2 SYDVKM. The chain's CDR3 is CASSGGRGGTDTQYF. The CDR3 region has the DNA TGTGCCAGCAGCGGCGGGAGGGGTGGCACAGATACGCAGTATTTT.

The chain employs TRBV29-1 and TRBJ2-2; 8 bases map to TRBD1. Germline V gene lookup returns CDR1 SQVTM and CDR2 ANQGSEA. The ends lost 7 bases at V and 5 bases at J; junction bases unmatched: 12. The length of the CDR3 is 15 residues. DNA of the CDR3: TGCAGCGCTAGCCCCAAGACAGGGGCGACCGGGGAGCTGTTTTTT. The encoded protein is CSASPKTGATGELFF.

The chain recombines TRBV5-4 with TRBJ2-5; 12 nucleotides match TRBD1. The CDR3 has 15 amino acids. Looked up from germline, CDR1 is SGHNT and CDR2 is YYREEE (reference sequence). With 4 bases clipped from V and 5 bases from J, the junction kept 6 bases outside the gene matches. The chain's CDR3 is CASSDRDRGLETQYF. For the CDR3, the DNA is TGTGCCAGCAGCGACCGGGACAGGGGGCTTGAGACCCAGTACTTC.

CDR3 loop: CASSYSRDRQETQYF. The CDR3 DNA reads TGCGCCAGCAGCTACTCCCGGGACAGACAAGAGACCCAGTACTTC. This chain links TRBV5-1 with TRBJ2-5; 7 nucleotides line up with TRBD1. The CDR3 totals 15 residues. The V segment lost 3 bases and the J segment 2 bases; nucleotides outside the gene matches: 7. CDR1 is SGHRS and CDR2 is YFSETQ in the germline V gene.

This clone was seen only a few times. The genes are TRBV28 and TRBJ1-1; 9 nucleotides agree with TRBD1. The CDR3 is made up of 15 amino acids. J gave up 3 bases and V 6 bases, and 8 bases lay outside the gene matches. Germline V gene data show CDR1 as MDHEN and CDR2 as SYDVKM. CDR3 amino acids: CASRFPGQGYTEAFF. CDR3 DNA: TGTGCCAGCAGATTCCCGGGACAGGGCTACACTGAAGCTTTCTTT.

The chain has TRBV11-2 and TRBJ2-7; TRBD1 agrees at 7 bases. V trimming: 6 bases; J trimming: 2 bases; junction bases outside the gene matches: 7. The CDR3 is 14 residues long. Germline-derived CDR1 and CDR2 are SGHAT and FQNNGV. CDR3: CASSRDRLAYEQYF. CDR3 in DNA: TGTGCCAGCAGTCGGGACAGATTAGCCTACGAGCAGTACTTC.

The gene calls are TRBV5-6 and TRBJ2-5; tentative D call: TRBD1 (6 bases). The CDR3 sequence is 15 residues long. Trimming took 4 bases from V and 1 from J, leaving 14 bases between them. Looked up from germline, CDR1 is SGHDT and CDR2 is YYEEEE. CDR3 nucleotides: TGTGCCAGCAGCGCCAGTACAGGGATCCAAGAGACCCAGTACTTC. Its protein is CASSASTGIQETQYF.

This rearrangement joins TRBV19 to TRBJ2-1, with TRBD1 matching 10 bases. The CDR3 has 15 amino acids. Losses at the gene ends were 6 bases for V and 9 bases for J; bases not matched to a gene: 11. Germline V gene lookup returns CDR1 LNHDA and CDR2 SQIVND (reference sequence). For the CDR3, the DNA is TGTGCCAGTAGCCAGGTGGGACAGGGGACCGGTGAGCAGTTCTTC. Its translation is CASSQVGQGTGEQFF.

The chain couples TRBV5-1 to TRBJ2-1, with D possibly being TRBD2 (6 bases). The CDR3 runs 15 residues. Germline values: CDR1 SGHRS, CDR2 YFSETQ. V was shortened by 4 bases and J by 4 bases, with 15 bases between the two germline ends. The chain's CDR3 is CASSIRLEGYNEQFF. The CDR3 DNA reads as TGCGCCAGCAGCATTCGACTAGAAGGTTACAATGAGCAGTTCTTC. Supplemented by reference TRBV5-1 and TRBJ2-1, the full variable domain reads KAGVTQTPRYLIKTRGQQVTLSCSPISGHRSVSWYQQTPGQGLQFLFEYFSETQRNKGNFPGRFSGRQFSNSRSEMNVSTLELGDSALYLCASSIRLEGYNEQFFGPGTRLTVL.

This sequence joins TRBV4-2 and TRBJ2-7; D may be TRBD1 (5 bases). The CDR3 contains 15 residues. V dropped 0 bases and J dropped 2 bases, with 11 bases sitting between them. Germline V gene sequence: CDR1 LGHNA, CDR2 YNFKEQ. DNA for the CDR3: TGTGCCAGCAGCCAAGAATCTACCAGGGCCTACGAGCAGTACTTC. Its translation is CASSQESTRAYEQYF.

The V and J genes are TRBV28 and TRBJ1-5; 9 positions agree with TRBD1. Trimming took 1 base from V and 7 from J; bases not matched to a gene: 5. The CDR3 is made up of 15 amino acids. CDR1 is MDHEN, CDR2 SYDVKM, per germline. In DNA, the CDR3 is TGTGCCAGCAGTTTATTGACAGGGGGATACCAGCCCCAGCATTTT. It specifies CASSLLTGGYQPQHF.

CDR3 loop: CASSSGETGLNTGELFF. Written as DNA, the CDR3 is TGTGCCAGCAGCTCAGGGGAGACAGGGCTGAACACCGGGGAGCTGTTTTTT. This chain uses TRBV11-3 with TRBJ2-2; the match to TRBD1 covers 7 bases. This CDR3 spans 17 amino acids. Germline V gives CDR1 SGHNT, CDR2 YENEEA. The V segment lost 4 bases and the J segment 1 base; nucleotides outside the gene matches: 9.

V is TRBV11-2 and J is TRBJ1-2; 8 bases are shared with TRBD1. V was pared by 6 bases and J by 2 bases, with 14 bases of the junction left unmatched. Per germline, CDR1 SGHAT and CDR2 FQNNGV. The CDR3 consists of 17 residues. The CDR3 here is CASRPIRDRRSNYGYTF. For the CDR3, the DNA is TGTGCCAGCAGACCCATCCGGGACAGGCGCTCGAACTATGGCTACACCTTC. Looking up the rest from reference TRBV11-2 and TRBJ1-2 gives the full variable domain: EAGVAQSPRYKIIEKRQSVAFWCNPISGHATLYWYQQILGQGPKLLIQFQNNGVVDDSQLPKDRFSAERLKGVDSTLKIQPAKLEDSAVYLCASRPIRDRRSNYGYTFGSGTRLTVV.

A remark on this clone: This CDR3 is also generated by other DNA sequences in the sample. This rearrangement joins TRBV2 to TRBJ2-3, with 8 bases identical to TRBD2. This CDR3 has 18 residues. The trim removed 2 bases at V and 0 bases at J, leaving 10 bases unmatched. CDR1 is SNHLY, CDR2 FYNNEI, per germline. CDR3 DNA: TGTGCCAGCAGTGAAATGGGGGCCGGGGGGGGGAGCACAGATACGCAGTATTTT. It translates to CASSEMGAGGGSTDTQYF.

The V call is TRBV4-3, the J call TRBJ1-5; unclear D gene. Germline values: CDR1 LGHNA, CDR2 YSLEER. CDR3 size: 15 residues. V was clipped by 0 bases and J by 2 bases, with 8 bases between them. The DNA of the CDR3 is TGCGCCAGCAGCCAAGATGGGCAGGGCAATCAGCCCCAGCATTTT. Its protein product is CASSQDGQGNQPQHF.

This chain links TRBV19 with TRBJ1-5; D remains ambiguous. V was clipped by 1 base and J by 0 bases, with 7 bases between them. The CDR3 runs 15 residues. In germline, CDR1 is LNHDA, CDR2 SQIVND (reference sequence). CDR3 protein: CASSIGGNSNQPQHF. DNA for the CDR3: TGTGCCAGTAGTATAGGTGGCAATAGCAATCAGCCCCAGCATTTT.

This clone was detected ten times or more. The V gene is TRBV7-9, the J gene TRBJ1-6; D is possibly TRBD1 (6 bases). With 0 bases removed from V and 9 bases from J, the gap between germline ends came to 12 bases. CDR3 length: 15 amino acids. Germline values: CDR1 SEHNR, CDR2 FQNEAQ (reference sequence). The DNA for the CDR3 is TGTGCCAGCAGCTTAGCGGGAGTCAGGGGTTCACCCCTCCACTTT. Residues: CASSLAGVRGSPLHF.